A selection of T cell receptor beta chains follows, all from one sample in a study of control samples from healthy donors and cancer patients. Sequencing was performed with immunoSEQ multiplex PCR; in TCRdb, only in-frame clones are kept and a portion is missing. The table lists under 80,000 clones, approximately 93% of them singletons. The sample was PBMCs. The receptors derive from a woman aged 40 to 55 with lung cancer. The CDR3 runs from the conserved cysteine through the conserved F or W. Each record gives: J gene, D gene, clone size, V gene, CDR3 DNA, CDR3 protein. The D gene is left open where the match is weak. Only part of the rows carry a size: once, few, many, or a class if the clone is expanded.

>TRBJ1-3|NA|few|TRBV6-5
TGTGCCAGCAGTTCCCCTCCAGGGACTGGAAACACCATATATTTT
CASSSPPGTGNTIYF
>TRBJ1-3|NA|NA|TRBV13
TGTGCCAGCAGCCTCGGGGACGGGGGAAACACCATATATTTT
CASSLGDGGNTIYF
>TRBJ2-1|NA|NA|TRBV27
TGTGCCAGCACCCAGCGAGGAGGGGCGAATGAGCAGTTCTTC
CASTQRGGANEQFF
>TRBJ2-2|NA|NA|TRBV7-6
TGTGCCAGCAGCTCGCATATGAGCGGGGAGCTGTTTTTT
CASSSHMSGELFF
>TRBJ1-1|NA|NA|TRBV7-3
TGTGCCAGCAGCTTAGGTGGACATTGGGAAGCTTTCTTT
CASSLGGHWEAFF
>TRBJ1-1|NA|NA|TRBV10-1
TGCGCCAGCAGTGAGTCACGTACAGCGAATGAAGCTTTCTTT
CASSESRTANEAFF
>TRBJ1-1|NA|few|TRBV2
TGTGCCAGCAGATGGGCTGGAGAAGCTTTCTTT
CASRWAGEAFF
>TRBJ2-2|NA|NA|TRBV20-1
TGCAGTGCTAGTGGGAGGGGGGGACCCGCGGAGCTGTTTTTT
CSASGRGGPAELFF
>TRBJ1-1|TRBD1|NA|TRBV7-9
TGTGCCAGCAGCACCCGGGACAGGGGGCGGGGGACTGAAGCTTTCTTT
CASSTRDRGRGTEAFF
>TRBJ1-1|NA|NA|TRBV5-1
TGCGCCAGCAGCCCCGGGACGGCTGAAGCTTTCTTT
CASSPGTAEAFF
>TRBJ1-1|NA|NA|TRBV15
TGTGCCACCAGCAGAGAGGGGGTTGAAGCTTTCTTT
CATSREGVEAFF
>TRBJ1-1|TRBD1|NA|TRBV5-4
TGTGCCAGCAGCGAGACAGGGGGGTTTGCTGAAGCTTTCTTT
CASSETGGFAEAFF
>TRBJ2-1|NA|NA|TRBV9
TGTGCCAGCAATAAGGACGGTTCCTCCTACAATGAGCAGTTCTTC
CASNKDGSSYNEQFF
>TRBJ1-1|NA|NA|TRBV6-5
TGTGCCAGCAGGGGACACGCGAACACTGAAGCTTTCTTT
CASRGHANTEAFF
>TRBJ2-7|NA|NA|TRBV2
TGTGCCAGCAGTGAACGTGGGAGCTCCTACGTTGCGCAGTACTTC
CASSERGSSYVAQYF
>TRBJ1-6|TRBD1|NA|TRBV9
TGTGCCAGCAGCGTATCGGACAGGGGGCAAGGAAATTCACCCCTCCACTTT
CASSVSDRGQGNSPLHF
>TRBJ1-1|TRBD1|NA|TRBV5-1
TGCGCCAGCAGCCTGGGACAGGGGGCGACTGAAGCTTTCTTT
CASSLGQGATEAFF
>TRBJ2-7|TRBD1|NA|TRBV7-8
TGTGCCAGCAGCCAACCCGGGACAGGGAGTTACGAGCAGTACTTC
CASSQPGTGSYEQYF
>TRBJ1-2|TRBD1|NA|TRBV24-1
TGTGCCACCAGTGACAGGGGGCTAGGTGAAGGCTACACCTTC
CATSDRGLGEGYTF
>TRBJ1-1|TRBD1|NA|TRBV30
TGTGCCTGGGGGACAGGGTTGAACACTGAAGCTTTCTTT
CAWGTGLNTEAFF
>TRBJ1-2|NA|NA|TRBV18
TGTGCCAGCTCACCCTCGGGCCTTCGAGCTAACTATGGCTACACCTTC
CASSPSGLRANYGYTF
>TRBJ2-7|NA|NA|TRBV6-1
TGTGCCAGCAGTGAAGTGGAAGCAGGCGAGCAGTACTTC
CASSEVEAGEQYF
>TRBJ2-7|TRBD2|NA|TRBV20-1
TGCAGTGCCAAGCGGGGCTACGAGCAGTACTTC
CSAKRGYEQYF
>TRBJ1-6|NA|NA|TRBV28
TGTGCCAGCAGGCCCGGGGGATGGGGGCGCGATAATTCACCCCTCCACTTT
CASRPGGWGRDNSPLHF
>TRBJ2-7|NA|NA|TRBV11-2
TGTGCCAGCAGCTTAGATGGCCAGCCGATAAACGAGCAGTACTTC
CASSLDGQPINEQYF
>TRBJ1-1|NA|NA|TRBV9
TGTGCCAGCAGCGCCCCCCGGAACACTGAAGCTTTCTTT
CASSAPRNTEAFF
>TRBJ1-3|NA|NA|TRBV18
TGTGCCAGCTCACCTATATCAACTGGGATATTGTCTGGAAACACCATATATTTT
CASSPISTGILSGNTIYF
>TRBJ1-1|NA|NA|TRBV9
TGTGCCAGCAGCTATGGGGGGAACACTGAAGCTTTCTTT
CASSYGGNTEAFF
>TRBJ2-3|NA|once|TRBV29-1
TGCAGCGTTGATCGGGAGGCAGGGGGCACAGATACGCAGTATTTT
CSVDREAGGTDTQYF
>TRBJ2-3|TRBD2|NA|TRBV5-1
TGCGCCAGCAGCTTGCAGAGTAGCGGGATCGATACGCAGTATTTT
CASSLQSSGIDTQYF
>TRBJ2-5|NA|few|TRBV27
TGTGCCAGCAGTTTGGGGGGTCCCGAGACCCAGTACTTC
CASSLGGPETQYF
>TRBJ1-1|NA|once|TRBV7-8
TGTGCCAGCAGCTTAGGACAGATGAACACTGAAGCTTTCTTT
CASSLGQMNTEAFF
>TRBJ1-4|NA|once|TRBV7-9
TGTGCCAGCAGCTCGGGGGGTTCTAATGAAAAACTGTTTTTT
CASSSGGSNEKLFF
>TRBJ2-5|TRBD1|NA|TRBV7-6
TGTGCCAGCAGTCAGACAGGGCAAGAGACCCAGTACTTC
CASSQTGQETQYF
>TRBJ2-3|NA|NA|TRBV4-1
TGCGCCAGCAGCCAAGTGGGGGCCCTCCAGAGAGATACGCAGTATTTT
CASSQVGALQRDTQYF
>TRBJ1-2|TRBD1|NA|TRBV15
TGTGCCACCAGCTCTCCCACAGGGGCAAAGGGCTATGGCTACACCTTC
CATSSPTGAKGYGYTF
>TRBJ2-5|TRBD2|NA|TRBV12-5
TGTGCTAGTGGCCCAGGGACTAGCGGGGGACAAGAGACCCAGTACTTC
CASGPGTSGGQETQYF
>TRBJ2-1|TRBD1|few|TRBV24-1
TGTGCCACCAGTGGCTGGGACAGTAAAAACAATGAGCAGTTCTTC
CATSGWDSKNNEQFF
>TRBJ1-4|TRBD1|NA|TRBV3-1/TRBV3-2
TGTGCCAGCAGCCAGGCAGGGAGGGGGCTCGAGGAAAAACTGTTTTTT
CASSQAGRGLEEKLFF
>TRBJ1-5|NA|NA|TRBV2
TGTGCCAGCAGTGAACAGGGTCAAGTTCAGCCCCAGCATTTT
CASSEQGQVQPQHF
>TRBJ1-1|NA|NA|TRBV19
TGTGCCAGTAGTAACGGACCCGGGGGTCGGAACACTGAAGCTTTCTTT
CASSNGPGGRNTEAFF
>TRBJ2-1|TRBD2|NA|TRBV2
TGTGCCAGCAGTGGGCATGGCGGGGGGAACAATGAGCAGTTCTTC
CASSGHGGGNNEQFF
>TRBJ1-2|NA|once|TRBV19
TGTGCCAGTAGTAATCAGGGCCTTGGCTACACCTTC
CASSNQGLGYTF
>TRBJ2-5|TRBD1|NA|TRBV11-2
TGTGCCAGCAGCCCGGGGATCAGGGGGAACCAAGAGACCCAGTACTTC
CASSPGIRGNQETQYF
>TRBJ2-3|NA|NA|TRBV4-1
TGCGCCAGCAGCCAAGGTCGTATCCGGGATACGCAGTATTTT
CASSQGRIRDTQYF
>TRBJ2-6|NA|NA|TRBV5-6
TGTGCCAGCAGCTCAGTGCTAGATGGTGGGGCCAACGTCCTGACTTTC
CASSSVLDGGANVLTF
>TRBJ1-3|TRBD1|NA|TRBV30
TGTGCCTGGACCAGACAGGGAACCTTTAATGCTGGAAACACCATATATTTT
CAWTRQGTFNAGNTIYF